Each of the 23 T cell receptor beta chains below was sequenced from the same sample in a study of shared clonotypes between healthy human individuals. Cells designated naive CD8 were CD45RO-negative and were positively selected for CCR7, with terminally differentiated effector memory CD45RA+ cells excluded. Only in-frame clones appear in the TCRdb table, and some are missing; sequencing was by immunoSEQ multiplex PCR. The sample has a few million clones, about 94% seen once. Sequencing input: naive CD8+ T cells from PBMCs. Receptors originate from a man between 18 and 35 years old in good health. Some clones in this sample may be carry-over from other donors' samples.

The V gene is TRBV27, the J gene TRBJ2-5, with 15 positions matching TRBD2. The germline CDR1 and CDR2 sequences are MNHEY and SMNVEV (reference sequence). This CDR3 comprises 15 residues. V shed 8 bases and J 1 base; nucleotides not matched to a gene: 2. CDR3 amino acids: CASGTSGRSQETQYF. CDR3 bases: TGTGCCAGCGGGACTAGCGGGAGGAGCCAAGAGACCCAGTACTTC.

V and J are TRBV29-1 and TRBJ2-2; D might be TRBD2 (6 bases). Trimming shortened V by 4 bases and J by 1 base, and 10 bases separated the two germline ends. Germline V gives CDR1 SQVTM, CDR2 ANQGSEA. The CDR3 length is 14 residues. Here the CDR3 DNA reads TGCAGCGTTGTGGGGACTGAGAACACCGGGGAGCTGTTTTTT. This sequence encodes CSVVGTENTGELFF.

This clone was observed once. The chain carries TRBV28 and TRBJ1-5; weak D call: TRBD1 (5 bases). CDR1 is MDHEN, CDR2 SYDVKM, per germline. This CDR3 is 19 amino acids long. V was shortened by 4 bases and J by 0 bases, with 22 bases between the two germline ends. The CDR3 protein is CASSSPLVGQAISNQPQHF. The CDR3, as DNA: TGTGCCAGCAGTTCTCCGCTCGTGGGGCAGGCGATTAGCAATCAGCCCCAGCATTTT.

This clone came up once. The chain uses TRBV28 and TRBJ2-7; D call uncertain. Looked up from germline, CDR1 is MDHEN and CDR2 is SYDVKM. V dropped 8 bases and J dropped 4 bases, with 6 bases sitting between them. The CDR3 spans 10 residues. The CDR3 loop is CASGRYEQYF. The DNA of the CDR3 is TGTGCCAGCGGACGTTACGAGCAGTACTTC. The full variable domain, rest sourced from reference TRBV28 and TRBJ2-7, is DVKVTQSSRYLVKRTGEKVFLECVQDMDHENMFWYRQDPGLGLRLIYFSYDVKMKEKGDIPEGYSVSREKKERFSLILESASTNQTSMYLCASGRYEQYFGPGTRLTVT.

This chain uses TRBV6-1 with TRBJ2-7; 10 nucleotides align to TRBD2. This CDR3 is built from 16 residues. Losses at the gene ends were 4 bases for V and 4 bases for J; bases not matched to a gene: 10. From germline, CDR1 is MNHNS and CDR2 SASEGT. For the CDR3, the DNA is TGTGCCAGCAGTGGTGGCTGGACTAGCGGCCAATACGAGCAGTACTTC. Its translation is CASSGGWTSGQYEQYF.

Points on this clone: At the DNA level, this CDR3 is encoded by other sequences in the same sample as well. CDR3 in amino acids: CASSRTSGSSYNEQFF. DNA of the CDR3: TGTGCCAGCAGCCGGACTAGCGGGAGCTCCTACAATGAGCAGTTCTTC. V gene TRBV7-9 combines with J gene TRBJ2-1; the match to TRBD2 covers 13 bases. CDR1 and CDR2 from the germline V gene are SEHNR and FQNEAQ (reference sequence). V lost 5 bases to trimming and J lost 0 bases; unmatched junction nucleotides: 1. The CDR3 runs 16 residues.

CDR3 residues: CASSASSGSVNEQFF. In DNA, the CDR3 is TGTGCCAGCAGCGCATCTAGCGGGAGTGTTAATGAGCAGTTCTTC. This rearrangement joins TRBV9 to TRBJ2-1, with 10 bases lining up with TRBD2. V lost 3 bases, J lost 7 bases, and 7 bases stayed unmatched. Germline V gene lookup returns CDR1 SGDLS and CDR2 YYNGEE. The CDR3 contains 15 residues.

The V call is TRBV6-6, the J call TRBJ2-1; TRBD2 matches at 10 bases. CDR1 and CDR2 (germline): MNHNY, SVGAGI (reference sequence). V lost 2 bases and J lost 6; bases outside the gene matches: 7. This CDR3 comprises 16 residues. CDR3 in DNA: TGTGCCAGCAGTTACGTCACTAGCGGGATGTCCAATGAGCAGTTCTTC. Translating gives CASSYVTSGMSNEQFF.

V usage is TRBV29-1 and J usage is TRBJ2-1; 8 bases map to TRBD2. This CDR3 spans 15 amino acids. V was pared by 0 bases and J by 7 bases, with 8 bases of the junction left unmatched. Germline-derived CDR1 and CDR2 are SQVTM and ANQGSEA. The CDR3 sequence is CSVEDWLAGGNEQFF. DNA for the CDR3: TGCAGCGTTGAAGATTGGCTAGCGGGCGGGAATGAGCAGTTCTTC.

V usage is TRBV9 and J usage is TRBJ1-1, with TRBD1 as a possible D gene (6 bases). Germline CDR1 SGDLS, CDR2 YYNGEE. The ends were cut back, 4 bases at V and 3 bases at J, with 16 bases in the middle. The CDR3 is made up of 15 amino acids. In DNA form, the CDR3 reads TGTGCCAGCAGCACAGGGAGGGGCGAAGACACTGAAGCTTTCTTT. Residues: CASSTGRGEDTEAFF.

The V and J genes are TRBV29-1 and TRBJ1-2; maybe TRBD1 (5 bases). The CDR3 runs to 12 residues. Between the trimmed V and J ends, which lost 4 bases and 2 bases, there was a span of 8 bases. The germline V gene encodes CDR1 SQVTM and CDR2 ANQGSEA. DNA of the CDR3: TGCAGCGTTGGGGGGAAGAACTATGGCTACACCTTC. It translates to CSVGGKNYGYTF.

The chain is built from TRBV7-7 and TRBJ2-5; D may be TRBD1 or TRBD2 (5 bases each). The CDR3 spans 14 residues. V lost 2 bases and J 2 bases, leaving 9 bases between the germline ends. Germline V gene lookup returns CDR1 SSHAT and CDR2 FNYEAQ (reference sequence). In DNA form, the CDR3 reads TGTGCCAGCAGCTTACGAGGGGTACAAGAGACCCAGTACTTC. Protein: CASSLRGVQETQYF.

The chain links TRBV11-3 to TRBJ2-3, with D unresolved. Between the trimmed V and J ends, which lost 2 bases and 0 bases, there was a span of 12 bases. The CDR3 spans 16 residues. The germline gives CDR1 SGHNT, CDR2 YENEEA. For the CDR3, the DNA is TGTGCCAGCAGCTTAAACTTCGGCGGTAGCACAGATACGCAGTATTTT. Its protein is CASSLNFGGSTDTQYF.

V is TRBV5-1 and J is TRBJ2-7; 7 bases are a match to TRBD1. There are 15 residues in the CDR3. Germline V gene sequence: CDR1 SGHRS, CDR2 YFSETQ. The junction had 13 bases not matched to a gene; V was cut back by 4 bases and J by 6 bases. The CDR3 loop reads CASSPWDSPDPEQYF. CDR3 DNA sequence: TGCGCCAGCAGCCCCTGGGACAGCCCTGATCCCGAGCAGTACTTC.

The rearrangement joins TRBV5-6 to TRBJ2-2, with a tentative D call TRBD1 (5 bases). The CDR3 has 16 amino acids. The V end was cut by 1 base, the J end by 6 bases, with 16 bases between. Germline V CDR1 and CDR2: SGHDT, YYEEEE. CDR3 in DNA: TGTGCCAGCAGCTTGAGGGCAGAGCAAGGGGCCGGGGAGCTGTTTTTT. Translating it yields CASSLRAEQGAGELFF.

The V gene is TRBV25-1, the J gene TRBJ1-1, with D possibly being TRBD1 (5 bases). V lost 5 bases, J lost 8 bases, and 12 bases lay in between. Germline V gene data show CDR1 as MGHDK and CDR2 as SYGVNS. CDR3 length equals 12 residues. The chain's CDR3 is CASSLVRGEAFF. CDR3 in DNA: TGTGCCAGCAGTTTGGTGCGGGGGGAAGCTTTCTTT.

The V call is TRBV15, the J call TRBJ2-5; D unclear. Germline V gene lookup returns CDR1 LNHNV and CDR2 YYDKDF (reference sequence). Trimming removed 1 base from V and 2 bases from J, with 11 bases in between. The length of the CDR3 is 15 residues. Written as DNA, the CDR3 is TGTGCCACCAGCAGAGTGAGGCAGTCTCAAGAGACCCAGTACTTC. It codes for CATSRVRQSQETQYF.

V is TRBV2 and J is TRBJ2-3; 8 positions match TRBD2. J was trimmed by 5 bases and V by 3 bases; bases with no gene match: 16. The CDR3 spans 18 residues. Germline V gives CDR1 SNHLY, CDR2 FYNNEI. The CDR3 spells CASSDGGEILRGRDTQYF. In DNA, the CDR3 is TGTGCCAGCAGTGACGGGGGGGAGATACTAAGAGGACGAGATACGCAGTATTTT.

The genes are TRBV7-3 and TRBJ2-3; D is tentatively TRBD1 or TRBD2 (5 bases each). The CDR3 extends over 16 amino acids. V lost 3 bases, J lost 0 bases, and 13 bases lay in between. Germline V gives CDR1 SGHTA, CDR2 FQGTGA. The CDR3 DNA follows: TGTGCCAGCAGCTTGACGGGACGATCTAGCACAGATACGCAGTATTTT. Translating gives CASSLTGRSSTDTQYF.

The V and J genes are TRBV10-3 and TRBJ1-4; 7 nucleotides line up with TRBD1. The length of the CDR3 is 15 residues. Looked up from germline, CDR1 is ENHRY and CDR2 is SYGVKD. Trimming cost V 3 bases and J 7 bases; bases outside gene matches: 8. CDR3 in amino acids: CAISEGEGASEKLFF. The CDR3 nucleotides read TGTGCCATCAGTGAAGGAGAGGGGGCAAGTGAAAAACTGTTTTTT.

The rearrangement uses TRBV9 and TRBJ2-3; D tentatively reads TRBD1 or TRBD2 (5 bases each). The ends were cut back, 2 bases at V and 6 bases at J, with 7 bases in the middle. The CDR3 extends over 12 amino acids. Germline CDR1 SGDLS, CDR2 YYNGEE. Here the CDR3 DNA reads TGTGCCAGCAGCGTCAGGGACGATACGCAGTATTTT. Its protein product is CASSVRDDTQYF.

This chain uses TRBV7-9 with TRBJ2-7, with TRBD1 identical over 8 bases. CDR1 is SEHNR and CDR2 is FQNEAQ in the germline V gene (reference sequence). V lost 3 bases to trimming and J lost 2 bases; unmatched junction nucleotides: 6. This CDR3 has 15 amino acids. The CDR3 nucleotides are TGTGCCAGCAGCTTCAACAGGGGGAGAGCCTACGAGCAGTACTTC. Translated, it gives CASSFNRGRAYEQYF.

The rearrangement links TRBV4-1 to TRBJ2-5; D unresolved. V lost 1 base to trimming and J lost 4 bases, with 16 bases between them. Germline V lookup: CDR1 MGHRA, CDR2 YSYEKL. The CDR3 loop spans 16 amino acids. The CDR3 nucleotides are TGCGCCAGCAGCCAAGGGGCTATAGGTCTAAGAGAGACCCAGTACTTC. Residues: CASSQGAIGLRETQYF.